Reported below is one T cell receptor (beta chain). Germline assignment: CDR1 KGHSH and CDR2 LQKENI. Unmatched junction bases numbered 1, after V lost 3 bases and J lost 2 bases. The CDR3 extends over 15 amino acids. The data stem from a study of T cell changes during pregnancy in multiple sclerosis. Method: immunoSEQ multiplex PCR; TCRdb's copy keeps in-frame clones and lacks some. The sample includes 90,000 or so clones, 94% seen only once; the top ten take around 1.7%. This chain uses TRBV18 with TRBJ2-6; 7 nucleotides line up with TRBD1. This clonotype was obtained from a female donor in good health, enrolled as a control in a pregnancy study. Sample: peripheral blood, taken after pregnancy. The CDR3 coding sequence is TGTGCCAGCTCACCCGACAGGGCTGGGGCCAACGTCCTGACTTTC. Translating gives CASSPDRAGANVLTF.